The entry below describes one TCR beta chain. Its target is unknown. The V end was cut by 1 base, the J end by 5 bases, with 1 base between. The CDR3 extends over 11 amino acids. Germline assignment: CDR1 LGHDT and CDR2 YNNKEL (reference sequence). The sample is drawn from a study of post-analysis software for immune sequencing data. Overall study: Relapsing-remitting, secondary progressive and progressive-relapsing forms made up the multiple sclerosis disease courses.

Unique molecular identifiers tagged the TCR beta cDNA libraries. Each CDR3 protein is one row after TCRdb ran MiXCR on the PCR reads. The sample carries around 260,000 distinct CDR3 sequences, 35% to 40% recorded once. Study-wide points: Under the F measure, samples that were prepared in one batch clustered strongly together. Several TRBV segments were more frequent in patients than controls; TRBV5-6, TRBV5-1 and TRBV20-1 belonged to this group. Multiple sclerosis patients had significantly lower normalized Chao1 diversity than controls.

The clonotype originates from a girl between 10 and 17 years old with multiple sclerosis. The sequenced material came from blood. V is TRBV3-1 and J is TRBJ2-3; D is ambiguous. The CDR3 here is CASSQVDTQYF. The CDR3 nucleotides read TGTGCCAGCAGCCAAGTAGATACGCAGTATTTT.